The present T cell receptor beta chain was sequenced within a study of early T cells in non-severe SARS-CoV-2 infection. Study in general: The chains were unpaired, and the sequenced material was bulk RNA from unsorted whole blood.

Germline V gene data show CDR1 as LGHNA and CDR2 as YNFKEQ. The V and J ends lost 0 bases and 8 bases respectively, with 10 bases between them. This CDR3 is built from 14 residues. cDNA molecules, individually, were tagged with unique molecular identifiers. MiXCR was run by TCRdb on the 5' RACE reads, yielding one entry per CDR3 protein. Of tens of thousands of distinct CDR3 sequences in the sample, about 5.2% were seen once. There are many counts of this clonotype. Its antigen is as yet unknown. Overall study findings and caveats: Matches to VDJdb favored anti-spike CD8 responses and missed private and CD4 specificities.

The sequenced sample was whole blood, obtained at baseline. This sequence originates from an adult who was a healthcare worker with PCR-confirmed SARS-CoV-2 infection or an uninfected control (not recorded which). V is TRBV4-2 and J is TRBJ2-2; D gene uncertain. The DNA for the CDR3 is TGTGCCAGCAGCCAAGACTGGCGGTCGGGGGAGCTGTTTTTT. Amino acids: CASSQDWRSGELFF.